The 22 T cell receptor beta chains in this list originate from one sample, sequenced in a study of shared clonotypes between healthy human individuals. Assay: immunoSEQ multiplex PCR; the TCRdb copy retains only in-frame clones and omits some. Among about 460,000 clones, more than 70% were seen once, and the ten largest hold approximately 12%. The sample was PBMCs. The receptors here all came from a woman aged 40 to 50 in good health. Some clones in this sample may be carry-over from other donors' samples.

The chain carries TRBV5-1 and TRBJ2-2, with D possibly TRBD1 on 5 matching bases. The germline V gene encodes CDR1 SGHRS and CDR2 YFSETQ. The CDR3 runs to 14 residues. Trimming removed 0 bases from V and 3 bases from J, with 6 bases in between. The DNA of the CDR3 is TGCGCCAGCAGCTTGGAAGGGGACACCGGGGAGCTGTTTTTT. The encoded protein is CASSLEGDTGELFF. The full variable domain, completed using reference TRBV5-1 and TRBJ2-2, is KAGVTQTPRYLIKTRGQQVTLSCSPISGHRSVSWYQQTPGQGLQFLFEYFSETQRNKGNFPGRFSGRQFSNSRSEMNVSTLELGDSALYLCASSLEGDTGELFFGEGSRLTVL.

This clone was observed a handful of times. The V and J genes are TRBV7-2 and TRBJ2-1; 8 bases fit TRBD2. The length of the CDR3 is 15 residues. The trim removed 5 bases at V and 5 bases at J, leaving 8 bases unmatched. Germline loops: CDR1 SGHTA, CDR2 FQGNSA. The CDR3 DNA sequence: TGTGCCAGCAGCAAAACTAGCGGAACGAACAATGAGCAGTTCTTC. Translating it yields CASSKTSGTNNEQFF. The entire variable domain, with the rest obtained from reference TRBV7-2 and TRBJ2-1, is as follows: GAGVSQSPSNKVTEKGKDVELRCDPISGHTALYWYRQSLGQGLEFLIYFQGNSAPDKSGLPSDRFSAERTGGSVSTLTIQRTQQEDSAVYLCASSKTSGTNNEQFFGPGTRLTVL.

The rearrangement uses TRBV18 and TRBJ1-5, with TRBD1 matching 7 bases. From germline, CDR1 is KGHSH and CDR2 LQKENI. J was trimmed by 7 bases and V by 2 bases; bases with no gene match: 11. CDR3 size: 16 residues. The CDR3, as DNA: TGTGCCAGCTCACCAAGGGTCACAGGGGCAGGGCAGCCCCAGCATTTT. Translating it yields CASSPRVTGAGQPQHF.

This clone has just one count. It differs at one base from a far larger clone, so likely a read error. This sequence joins TRBV28 and TRBJ2-7; 9 bases are a match to TRBD2. Germline values: CDR1 MDHEN, CDR2 SYDVKM. The length of the CDR3 is 14 residues. DNA for the CDR3: TGTGCCAGCACCCCGGGGGCGGGAGGGTATGAGCATTACTTC. It codes for CASTPGAGGYEHYF.

The chain uses TRBV30 and TRBJ1-3; 10 bases fit TRBD1. This CDR3 region has 19 residues. V was pared by 1 base and J by 0 bases, with 12 bases of the junction left unmatched. Germline-derived CDR1 and CDR2 are GTSNPN and SVGIG (reference sequence). The CDR3 here is CAWSAIHRDRGSSGNTIYF. The CDR3 DNA reads as TGTGCCTGGAGTGCAATTCACCGGGACAGGGGCAGCTCTGGAAACACCATATATTTT. Looking up the rest from reference TRBV30 and TRBJ1-3 gives the full variable domain: SQTIHQWPATLVQPVGSPLSLECTVEGTSNPNLYWYRQAAGRGLQLLFYSVGIGQISSEVPQNLSASRPQDRQFILSSKKLLLSDSGFYLCAWSAIHRDRGSSGNTIYFGEGSWLTVV.

This clone was recorded once. The V call is TRBV29-1, the J call TRBJ2-5, with D uncertain. The CDR3 totals 11 residues. The germline V and J ends were trimmed by 6 bases and 1 base, with 6 bases remaining between them. Germline V CDR1 and CDR2: SQVTM, ANQGSEA. In DNA, the CDR3 is TGCAGCGTCTCTACCCAAGAGACCCAGTACTTC. This gives the protein CSVSTQETQYF.

The gene calls are TRBV28 and TRBJ1-1; 12 bases match TRBD1. The germline V gene has CDR1 MDHEN and CDR2 SYDVKM. The CDR3 is 21 amino acids. Losses at the gene ends were 4 bases for V and 3 bases for J; bases not matched to a gene: 21. CDR3: CASSSLYPTGQGAWSYTEAFF. DNA for the CDR3: TGTGCCAGCAGTTCCTTATACCCCACGGGACAGGGGGCTTGGTCGTACACTGAAGCTTTCTTT.

A remark on this clone: This may come from a read error, since a much larger clone is one base off. The same CDR3 is also encoded by other DNA sequences in this sample. V usage is TRBV29-1 and J usage is TRBJ2-7; 9 nucleotides line up with TRBD1. The CDR3 extends over 15 amino acids. Losses at the gene ends were 4 bases for V and 3 bases for J; bases not matched to a gene: 10. Germline V lookup: CDR1 SQVTM, CDR2 ANQGSEA. CDR3 coding DNA: TGCAGCGTTGTTTACGGGGGGACAGGGATCTACGAGCAGTACTTC. It yields the protein CSVVYGGTGIYEQYF.

The chain uses TRBV19 and TRBJ1-5, with 7 positions matching TRBD1. The CDR3 loop spans 17 amino acids. Germline CDR1 LNHDA, CDR2 SQIVND (reference sequence). V lost 8 bases, J lost 0 bases, and 13 bases stayed unmatched. The CDR3, as DNA: TGTGCCAGTTCGACAGGGACGGTTGGGTATAGCAATCAGCCCCAGCATTTT. This sequence encodes CASSTGTVGYSNQPQHF. Drawing the rest from reference TRBV19 and TRBJ1-5, the complete variable domain is DGGITQSPKYLFRKEGQNVTLSCEQNLNHDAMYWYRQDPGQGLRLIYYSQIVNDFQKGDIAEGYSVSREKKESFPLTVTSAQKNPTAFYLCASSTGTVGYSNQPQHFGDGTRLSIL.

This chain links TRBV6-5 with TRBJ2-2; 9 bases agree with TRBD2. V shed 6 bases and J 1 base; nucleotides not matched to a gene: 3. This CDR3 has 15 residues. In germline, CDR1 is MNHEY, CDR2 SVGAGI. CDR3 nucleotide sequence: TGTGCCAGCAGCCAGACTAGCGGGAACACCGGGGAGCTGTTTTTT. Translating gives CASSQTSGNTGELFF.

The chain carries TRBV2 and TRBJ1-2; the D gene is possibly TRBD1 (5 bases). This CDR3 region has 16 residues. Germline CDR1 SNHLY, CDR2 FYNNEI. V was clipped by 5 bases and J by 4 bases, with 20 bases between them. Here the CDR3 reads CASSKTYLGESYGYTF. The CDR3 nucleotides are TGTGCCAGCAGTAAAACTTATCTGGGGGAGAGCTATGGCTACACCTTC.

The chain is built from TRBV29-1 and TRBJ1-4; TRBD1 matches 9 bases. The CDR3 loop spans 13 amino acids. Losses at the gene ends were 5 bases for V and 7 bases for J; bases not matched to a gene: 5. Germline CDR1 SQVTM, CDR2 ANQGSEA. The CDR3 DNA sequence: TGCAGCGTTACGACAGGGGGTTTTGAAAAACTGTTTTTT. Its protein product is CSVTTGGFEKLFF. Full variable domain (remainder filled in from reference TRBV29-1 and TRBJ1-4): SAVISQKPSRDICQRGTSLTIQCQVDSQVTMMFWYRQQPGQSLTLIATANQGSEATYESGFVIDKFPISRPNLTFSTLTVSNMSPEDSSIYLCSVTTGGFEKLFFGSGTQLSVL.

This chain joins TRBV28 and TRBJ2-7, with 8 bases aligning to TRBD1. Germline assignment: CDR1 MDHEN and CDR2 SYDVKM. This CDR3 is 15 amino acids long. Trimming at V came to 7 bases and at J to 4 bases, leaving 12 bases not matched to a gene. CDR3 in DNA: TGTGCCAGCACCCAGGGGGCCAGGACGTCATACGAGCAGTACTTC. This sequence encodes CASTQGARTSYEQYF.

The chain carries TRBV19 and TRBJ1-1, with D perhaps matching TRBD1 (6 bases). V was shortened by 7 bases and J by 3 bases, with 9 bases between the two germline ends. CDR3 length: 12 residues. Germline CDR1 LNHDA, CDR2 SQIVND (reference sequence). The DNA for the CDR3 is TGTGCCAGTATTTCAGGGGACACTGAAGCTTTCTTT. This codes for CASISGDTEAFF.

This clone appeared a few times. The chain joins TRBV11-2 to TRBJ2-7; 8 bases are shared with TRBD2. Germline CDR1 reads SGHAT; CDR2 reads FQNNGV. The V gene end was trimmed by 5 bases and the J gene end by 5 bases; junction bases not matched to a gene: 5. The CDR3 sequence is 13 residues long. The CDR3 protein is CASSVGTRDEQYF. CDR3 nucleotides: TGTGCCAGCAGCGTCGGGACTAGAGACGAGCAGTACTTC.

This clone was seen a few times. The chain is built from TRBV2 and TRBJ2-1, with D unresolved. Trimming took 4 bases from V and 9 from J, leaving 13 bases between them. Germline CDR1 SNHLY, CDR2 FYNNEI. The CDR3 is 13 residues long. The CDR3 sequence: CASSAPGWGEQFF. CDR3 DNA: TGTGCCAGCAGTGCTCCCGGGTGGGGTGAGCAGTTCTTC. Filled out from reference TRBV2 and TRBJ2-1, the complete variable domain reads EPEVTQTPSHQVTQMGQEVILRCVPISNHLYFYWYRQILGQKVEFLVSFYNNEISEKSEIFDDQFSVERPDGSNFTLKIRSTKLEDSAMYFCASSAPGWGEQFFGPGTRLTVL.

This chain uses TRBV7-2 with TRBJ1-1; D ambiguous. V lost 3 bases, J lost 6 bases, and 11 bases lay in between. This CDR3 contains 13 residues. The V gene's germline CDR1 is SGHTA and CDR2 FQGNSA. In nucleotides, the CDR3 is TGTGCCAGCAGCTTGTCCCCGTCGGCTGAAGCTTTCTTT. It codes for CASSLSPSAEAFF. The complete variable domain, with remaining parts taken from reference TRBV7-2 and TRBJ1-1, reads GAGVSQSPSNKVTEKGKDVELRCDPISGHTALYWYRQSLGQGLEFLIYFQGNSAPDKSGLPSDRFSAERTGGSVSTLTIQRTQQEDSAVYLCASSLSPSAEAFFGQGTRLTVV.

Concerning this clone itself: A much larger clone lies a single base off, so this may be a read error. This chain connects TRBV13 to TRBJ2-7; no clear D gene. The V gene lost 5 bases and the J gene lost 0 bases, with 5 bases spanning the gap. Per germline, CDR1 PRHDT and CDR2 FYEKMQ (reference sequence). The CDR3 loop spans 12 amino acids. CDR3 nucleotides: TGTGCCAGCAGCCACAGCTCCTACGAGCAGTACTTC. This encodes CASSHSSYEQYF.

The chain employs TRBV10-2 and TRBJ2-1; TRBD2 is a possible D gene (6 bases). This CDR3 comprises 14 residues. With 7 bases removed from V and 1 base from J, the gap between germline ends came to 11 bases. The germline CDR1 and CDR2 sequences are WSHSY and SAAADI. The CDR3 nucleotides are TGCGCCAGCATGAGACTAGAATCCTACAATGAGCAGTTCTTC. Translation: CASMRLESYNEQFF.

The chain couples TRBV6-1 to TRBJ1-5; no reliable D call. The V end lost 2 bases, the J end lost 5 bases, and 10 bases lay between the germline ends. Germline CDR1 MNHNS, CDR2 SASEGT. This CDR3 has 14 residues. The CDR3 loop reads CASSESGRYQPQHF. The CDR3 coding sequence is TGTGCCAGCAGTGAATCAGGACGTTATCAGCCCCAGCATTTT.

This clone was detected only a few times. This chain uses TRBV7-3 with TRBJ2-7, with 7 bases matching TRBD2. CDR3 length: 18 amino acids. Trimming cost V 5 bases and J 0 bases; bases outside gene matches: 16. Germline V lookup: CDR1 SGHTA, CDR2 FQGTGA. The CDR3 DNA reads as TGTGCCAGCAGCCCGTTCCGACCAAGCGGGAAAAGCTCCTACGAGCAGTACTTC. Amino acids: CASSPFRPSGKSSYEQYF.

The chain has TRBV5-1 and TRBJ2-4; D is possibly TRBD2 (6 bases). CDR3 length: 14 residues. Germline V gene lookup returns CDR1 SGHRS and CDR2 YFSETQ. The V gene lost 4 bases and the J gene lost 6 bases, with 14 bases spanning the gap. Written as DNA, the CDR3 is TGCGCCAGCAGCCTCCGGGACTCCACAAACATTCAGTACTTC. Translating gives CASSLRDSTNIQYF. Complete variable domain (other parts from reference TRBV5-1 and TRBJ2-4): KAGVTQTPRYLIKTRGQQVTLSCSPISGHRSVSWYQQTPGQGLQFLFEYFSETQRNKGNFPGRFSGRQFSNSRSEMNVSTLELGDSALYLCASSLRDSTNIQYFGAGTRLSVL.